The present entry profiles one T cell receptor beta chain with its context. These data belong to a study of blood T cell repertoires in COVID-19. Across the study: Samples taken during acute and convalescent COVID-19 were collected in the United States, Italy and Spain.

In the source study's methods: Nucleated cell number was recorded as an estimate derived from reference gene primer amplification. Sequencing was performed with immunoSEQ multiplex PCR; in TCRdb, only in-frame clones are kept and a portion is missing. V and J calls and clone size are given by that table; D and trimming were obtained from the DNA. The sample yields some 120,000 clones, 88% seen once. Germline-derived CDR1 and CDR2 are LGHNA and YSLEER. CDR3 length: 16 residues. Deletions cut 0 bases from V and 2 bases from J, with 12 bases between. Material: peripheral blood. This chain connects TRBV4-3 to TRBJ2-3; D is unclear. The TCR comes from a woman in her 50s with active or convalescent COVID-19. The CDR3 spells CASSQDLWQNTDTQYF. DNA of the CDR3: TGCGCCAGCAGCCAAGATCTCTGGCAGAACACAGATACGCAGTATTTT.